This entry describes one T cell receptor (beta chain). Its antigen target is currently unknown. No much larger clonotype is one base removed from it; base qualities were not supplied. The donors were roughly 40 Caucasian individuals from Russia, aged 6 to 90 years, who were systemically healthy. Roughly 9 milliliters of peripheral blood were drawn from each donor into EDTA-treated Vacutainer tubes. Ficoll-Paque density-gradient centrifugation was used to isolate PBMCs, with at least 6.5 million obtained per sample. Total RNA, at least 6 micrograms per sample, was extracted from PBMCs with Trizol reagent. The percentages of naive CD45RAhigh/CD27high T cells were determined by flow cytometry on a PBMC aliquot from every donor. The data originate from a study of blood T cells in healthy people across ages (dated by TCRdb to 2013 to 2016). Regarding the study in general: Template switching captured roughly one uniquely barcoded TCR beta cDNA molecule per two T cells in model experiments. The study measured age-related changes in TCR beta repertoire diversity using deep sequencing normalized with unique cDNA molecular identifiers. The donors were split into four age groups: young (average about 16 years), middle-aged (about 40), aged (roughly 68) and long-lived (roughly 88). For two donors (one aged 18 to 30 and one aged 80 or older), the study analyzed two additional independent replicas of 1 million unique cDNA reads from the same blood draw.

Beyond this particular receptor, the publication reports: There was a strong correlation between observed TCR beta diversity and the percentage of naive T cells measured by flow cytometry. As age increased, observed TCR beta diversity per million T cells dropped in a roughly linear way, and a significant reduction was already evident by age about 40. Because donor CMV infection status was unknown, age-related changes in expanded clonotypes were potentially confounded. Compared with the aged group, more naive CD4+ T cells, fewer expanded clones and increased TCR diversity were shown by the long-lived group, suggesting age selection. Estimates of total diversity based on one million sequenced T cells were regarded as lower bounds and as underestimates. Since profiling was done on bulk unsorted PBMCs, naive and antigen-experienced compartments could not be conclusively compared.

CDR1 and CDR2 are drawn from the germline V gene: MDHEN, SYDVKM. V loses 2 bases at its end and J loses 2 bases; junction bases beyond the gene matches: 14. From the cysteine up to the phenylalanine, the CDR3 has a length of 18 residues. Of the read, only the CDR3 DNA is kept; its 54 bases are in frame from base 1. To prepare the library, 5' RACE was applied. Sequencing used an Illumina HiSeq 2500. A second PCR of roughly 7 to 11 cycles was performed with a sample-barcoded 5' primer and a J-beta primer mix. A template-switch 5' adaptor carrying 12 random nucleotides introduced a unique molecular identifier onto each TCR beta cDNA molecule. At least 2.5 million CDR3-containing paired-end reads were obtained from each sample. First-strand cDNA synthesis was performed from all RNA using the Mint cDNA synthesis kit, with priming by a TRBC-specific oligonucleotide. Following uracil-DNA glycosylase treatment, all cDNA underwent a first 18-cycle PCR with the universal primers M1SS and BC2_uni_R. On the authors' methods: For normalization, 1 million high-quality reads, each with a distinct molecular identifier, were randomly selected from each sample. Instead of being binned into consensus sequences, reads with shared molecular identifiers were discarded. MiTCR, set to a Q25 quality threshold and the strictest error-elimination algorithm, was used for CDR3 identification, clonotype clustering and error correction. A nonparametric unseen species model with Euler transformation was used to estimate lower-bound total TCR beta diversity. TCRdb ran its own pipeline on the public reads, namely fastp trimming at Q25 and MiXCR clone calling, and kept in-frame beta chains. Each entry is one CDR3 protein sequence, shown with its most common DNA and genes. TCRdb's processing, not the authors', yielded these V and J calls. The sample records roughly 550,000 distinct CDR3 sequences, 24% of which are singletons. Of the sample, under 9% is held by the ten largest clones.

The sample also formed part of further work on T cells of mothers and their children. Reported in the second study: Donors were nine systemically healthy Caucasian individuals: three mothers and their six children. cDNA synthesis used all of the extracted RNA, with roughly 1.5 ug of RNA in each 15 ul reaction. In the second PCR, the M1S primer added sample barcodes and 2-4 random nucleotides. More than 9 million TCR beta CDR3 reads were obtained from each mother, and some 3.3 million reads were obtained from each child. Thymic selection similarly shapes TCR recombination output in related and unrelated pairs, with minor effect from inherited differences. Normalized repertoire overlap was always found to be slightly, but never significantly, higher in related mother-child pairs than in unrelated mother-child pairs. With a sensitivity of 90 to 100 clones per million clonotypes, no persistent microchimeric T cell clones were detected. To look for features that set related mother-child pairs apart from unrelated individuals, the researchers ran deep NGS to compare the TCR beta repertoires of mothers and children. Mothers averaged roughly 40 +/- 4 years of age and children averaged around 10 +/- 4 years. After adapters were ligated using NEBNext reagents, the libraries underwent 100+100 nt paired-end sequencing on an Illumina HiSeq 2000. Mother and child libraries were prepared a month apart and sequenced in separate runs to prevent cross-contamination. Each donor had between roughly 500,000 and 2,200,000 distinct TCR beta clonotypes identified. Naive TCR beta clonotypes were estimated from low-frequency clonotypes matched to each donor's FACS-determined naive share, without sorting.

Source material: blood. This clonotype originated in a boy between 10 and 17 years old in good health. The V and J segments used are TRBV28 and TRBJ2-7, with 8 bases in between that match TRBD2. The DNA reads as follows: TGTGCCAGCAGTTTACACGCCCGCATGGAGCGGGGGACCTACGAGCAGTACTTC. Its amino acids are CASSLHARMERGTYEQYF.